Listed here are 6 T cell receptor beta chains from one sample, sequenced in a study of technical replicates of blood from a few donors. Assay: immunoSEQ multiplex PCR; the TCRdb copy retains only in-frame clones and omits some. The table lists around 100,000 clones, just under 95% of them singletons, with 0.3% to 0.35% in the top ten. Sequencing used T cells isolated from PBMCs. The source is a human donor in good health.

The count of this clone is one. This rearrangement joins TRBV7-9 to TRBJ2-7; 8 bases are shared with TRBD2. The CDR3 loop spans 14 amino acids. Germline V gene sequence: CDR1 SEHNR, CDR2 FQNEAQ (reference sequence). V was pared by 4 bases and J by 7 bases, with 9 bases of the junction left unmatched. The CDR3 DNA is TGTGCCAGCAGCTCCTTCGCGGGAGGAAGAGAGCAGTACTTC. Translated: CASSSFAGGREQYF.

This chain links TRBV5-1 with TRBJ1-5; 7 bases line up with TRBD1. The CDR3 consists of 17 residues. The germline gives CDR1 SGHRS, CDR2 YFSETQ. The junction had 14 bases not matched to a gene; V was cut back by 3 bases and J by 5 bases. CDR3 in amino acids: CASSSSIDRVRHQPQHF. The CDR3 coding sequence is TGCGCCAGCAGCTCCAGCATTGACAGGGTAAGGCATCAGCCCCAGCATTTT. Complete variable domain (other parts from reference TRBV5-1 and TRBJ1-5): KAGVTQTPRYLIKTRGQQVTLSCSPISGHRSVSWYQQTPGQGLQFLFEYFSETQRNKGNFPGRFSGRQFSNSRSEMNVSTLELGDSALYLCASSSSIDRVRHQPQHFGDGTRLSIL.

The chain has TRBV2 and TRBJ1-5, with 7 bases matching TRBD1. In germline, CDR1 is SNHLY, CDR2 FYNNEI. The CDR3 has 15 residues. The V segment lost 3 bases and the J segment 1 base; nucleotides outside the gene matches: 3. For the CDR3, the DNA is TGTGCCAGCAGTGATGACAGGGTCAGCAATCAGCCCCAGCATTTT. This gives the protein CASSDDRVSNQPQHF.

The rearrangement uses TRBV5-4 and TRBJ1-1; D is undetermined. This CDR3 is built from 13 residues. V lost 6 bases, J lost 0 bases, and 9 bases lay in between. Germline CDR1 SGHNT, CDR2 YYREEE (reference sequence). This chain's CDR3 is CASTLNMNTEAFF. As DNA, the CDR3 is TGTGCCAGCACCCTAAATATGAACACTGAAGCTTTCTTT.

This chain links TRBV5-5 with TRBJ2-1; D possibly corresponds to TRBD1 (5 bases). Trimming shortened V by 0 bases and J by 3 bases, and 10 bases separated the two germline ends. Per germline, CDR1 SGHKS and CDR2 YYEKEE (reference sequence). The CDR3 has 15 amino acids. Written as DNA, the CDR3 is TGTGCCAGCAGCTTGGGGGGCAAACGCTACAATGAGCAGTTCTTC. This codes for CASSLGGKRYNEQFF. The full variable domain, its missing parts supplied by reference TRBV5-5 and TRBJ2-1, is DAGVTQSPTHLIKTRGQQVTLRCSPISGHKSVSWYQQVLGQGPQFIFQYYEKEERGRGNFPDRFSARQFPNYSSELNVNALLLGDSALYLCASSLGGKRYNEQFFGPGTRLTVL.

The chain links TRBV9 to TRBJ2-1; weak D call: TRBD2 (5 bases). Trimming cost V 0 bases and J 5 bases, with 12 bases left between them. Per the germline V gene, CDR1 is SGDLS and CDR2 is YYNGEE. The CDR3 is 15 residues long. The CDR3 reads CASSVDNLADNEQFF. CDR3 coding DNA: TGTGCCAGCAGCGTAGATAATCTAGCAGACAATGAGCAGTTCTTC.